This T cell receptor (beta chain) was captured by sequencing in a study of cytomegalovirus exposure and HLA in healthy donors. Across the study: Among the roughly 400 genotyped donors, more than 70% were placed in the Caucasian-associated ancestry cluster. Broader study findings: Earlier results showed most TCR beta V segments being productive about 87% or about 30% of the time. Analysis performed later found around 15,000 TCR beta sequences associated with HLA alleles at 0.05 false discovery rate.

Concerning this clone itself: The antigen is unknown.

Vbeta (60) and Jbeta (13) primers were used in the PCR. Original handling: Some 12 million shared chains were among the roughly 78 million unique TCR beta chains that a later analysis counted. Sequencing used immunoSEQ multiplex PCR; TCRdb keeps in-frame clones, though not all of them. The D gene and trimming were derived from the DNA, and the V and J assignments and clone size from that table. The sample comprises 35,000 or so clones, roughly 80% of which are singletons, and almost 9.5% rests with the top ten. The CDR3 sequence is 15 residues long. V was cut by 0 bases and J by 3 bases, with 12 bases left in between. From germline, CDR1 is SGHTA and CDR2 FQGNSA.

Sequencing was carried out using PBMCs. The gene calls are TRBV7-2 and TRBJ2-7; the D gene is possibly TRBD1 (5 bases). This receptor was identified in a woman in her thirties or forties in good health and CMV-seronegative. CDR3 sequence (DNA): TGTGCCAGCAGCTTAGCGAGTGGGGCAGGCTACGAGCAGTACTTC. Its protein is CASSLASGAGYEQYF.